These T cell receptor beta chains were read from a single sample in a study of a mutant IDH1 vaccine in newly diagnosed glioma. Clones were sequenced by immunoSEQ multiplex PCR, and TCRdb holds only the in-frame ones, with some missing. Among roughly 86,000 clones, roughly 75% were seen once, and the ten largest hold 7.5%. The material was PBMCs, obtained from a glioma patient treated with radiotherapy, temozolomide or both. All receptors derive from a man aged 40-55 years with glioma. CDR3s include the opening cysteine and the closing phenylalanine or tryptophan. A D gene is named only where the DNA matches it firmly. Clone size is stated in some rows and not others, as once, few, many or a class when expanded.

V gene,J gene,CDR3 length,clone size,D gene,CDR3 DNA,CDR3 protein
TRBV4-3,TRBJ1-2,14,-,-,TGCGCCAGCAGCCAAGCTGACATGCGGCGTGGCTACACCTTC,CASSQADMRRGYTF
TRBV15,TRBJ1-1,13,-,-,TGTGCCACAAGGCAAAGGGTGAACACTGAAGCTTTCTTT,CATRQRVNTEAFF
TRBV10-1,TRBJ2-2,15,-,-,TGCGCCAGCAGTGAGATGGGTCGGAACACCGGGGAGCTGTTTTTT,CASSEMGRNTGELFF
TRBV11-2,TRBJ2-1,17,-,TRBD2,TGTGCCAGCAGCTTAGTCGGCGGGGGGGCCTCCTACAATGAGCAGTTCTTC,CASSLVGGGASYNEQFF
TRBV4-3,TRBJ2-5,15,-,-,TGCGCCAGCAGCCAAGACACCTCTCGTGTGGAGACCCAGTACTTC,CASSQDTSRVETQYF
TRBV6-1,TRBJ1-5,16,once,-,TGTGCCAGCAGTGAAAGGAGTCGGCGTGAGGGTCAGCCCCAGCATTTT,CASSERSRREGQPQHF
TRBV30,TRBJ1-6,16,-,-,TGTGCCTGGAGTGCCCCGCGGACATCTCATAATTCACCCCTCCACTTT,CAWSAPRTSHNSPLHF
TRBV27,TRBJ1-4,15,-,-,TGTGCCAGCAGTTTAGTAGTTGCAACTAATGAAAAACTGTTTTTT,CASSLVVATNEKLFF
TRBV7-3,TRBJ1-1,13,once,-,TGTGCCAGCAGCTTACAGGGAAACACTGAAGCTTTCTTT,CASSLQGNTEAFF
TRBV6-5,TRBJ1-6,16,-,-,TGTGCCAGCAGTTACTCAGGCCCCCGACGTCTTTCACCCCTCCACTTT,CASSYSGPRRLSPLHF
TRBV30,TRBJ1-1,14,few,-,TGTGCCTGGAGTGTGTGGGAGAAGAACACTGAAGCTTTCTTT,CAWSVWEKNTEAFF
TRBV5-6,TRBJ2-1,14,-,TRBD2,TGTGCCAGCAGATTAATTAGCGGGGGGCAGGAGCAGTTCTTC,CASRLISGGQEQFF
TRBV4-3,TRBJ1-1,15,-,-,TGCGCCAGCAGCCAAGATCCAGGTTGGCGCACTGAAGCTTTCTTT,CASSQDPGWRTEAFF
TRBV27,TRBJ1-1,16,-,TRBD1,TGTGCCAGCAGTATCTGGACAGGGTATGGGAACACTGAAGCTTTCTTT,CASSIWTGYGNTEAFF
TRBV7-2,TRBJ1-2,15,-,TRBD1,TGTGCCAGCAGCTTGGCAGGGGGCGAAGGATATGGCTACACCTTC,CASSLAGGEGYGYTF
TRBV7-8,TRBJ2-3,16,-,TRBD2,TGTGCCAGCAGCGTCTGGACTAGCGGGACGACAGATACGCAGTATTTT,CASSVWTSGTTDTQYF
TRBV7-2,TRBJ1-5,16,many,-,TGTGCCAGCAGCCCATCGTGGGGGAGGGTGAGTCAGCCCCAGCATTTT,CASSPSWGRVSQPQHF
TRBV7-2,TRBJ2-1,14,-,TRBD2,TGTGCCAGCAGCCGGACTAGCGGGCGGAATGAGCAGTTCTTC,CASSRTSGRNEQFF
TRBV11-3,TRBJ2-3,15,-,-,TGTGCCAGCAGCCATCGGACGGAGAGCACAGATACGCAGTATTTT,CASSHRTESTDTQYF
TRBV4-3,TRBJ2-5,16,-,-,TGCGCCAGCAGCCAAGTACTCGGGGGTCCTCAAGAGACCCAGTACTTC,CASSQVLGGPQETQYF
TRBV27,TRBJ2-1,17,-,-,TGTGCCAGCAGTTTATTACGGGGGCGAAGTACTGGCGATGAGCAGTTCTTC,CASSLLRGRSTGDEQFF
TRBV5-1,TRBJ2-2,15,-,-,TGCGCCAGCAGCTTAGACAGAGCGAACACCGGGGAGCTGTTTTTT,CASSLDRANTGELFF
TRBV7-9,TRBJ1-5,15,-,-,TGTGCCAGCAGCCTGGAGGGCAGGGCAGATCAGCCCCAGCATTTT,CASSLEGRADQPQHF
TRBV21-1,TRBJ1-3,15,-,-,TGTGCCAGTCCGGTGCCGAGGCGCTCTGGAAACACCATATATTTT,CASPVPRRSGNTIYF
TRBV11-1,TRBJ2-7,13,-,TRBD1,TGTGCCAGCAGCCCGGGACAGGAGTACGAGCAGTACTTC,CASSPGQEYEQYF
TRBV5-1,TRBJ1-2,17,-,-,TGCGCCAGCAGCTTGGAAGGGTACTCGGACTCTAGAGGAGGCTACACCTTC,CASSLEGYSDSRGGYTF
TRBV30,TRBJ1-2,15,-,TRBD1,TGTGCCTGGAGTGCAGGACAGGCAAATATCTATGGCTACACCTTC,CAWSAGQANIYGYTF
TRBV12-5,TRBJ1-5,15,-,-,TGTGCTAGTGGTTTGGGGGACGGTAGCAATCAGCCCCAGCATTTT,CASGLGDGSNQPQHF
TRBV19,TRBJ2-5,13,-,-,TGTGCCAGTAGTATCGTAAGGGGGGAGACCCAGTACTTC,CASSIVRGETQYF
TRBV30,TRBJ1-4,14,-,-,TGTGCCTGGAGTGGGGGGGCTGTTCAAGAAAAACTGTTTTTT,CAWSGGAVQEKLFF
TRBV27,TRBJ1-2,14,-,-,TGTGCCAGCAGTAGACAGATCCCCCTCTATGGCTACACCTTC,CASSRQIPLYGYTF